The 21 T cell receptor beta chains reported below all come from one sample, sequenced in a study of T cells after yellow fever vaccination. TCRdb re-derived calls from the 5' RACE reads in MiXCR, one entry per CDR3 protein. The sample has 450,000 to 550,000 distinct CDR3 sequences; about a fifth are singletons. The sequences come from PBMCs, collected 15 days after the yellow fever booster vaccination. Every receptor here comes from a man younger than 40 who received the YFV17D yellow fever vaccine.

This clonotype was observed a handful of times. The chain joins TRBV20-1 to TRBJ2-5; possible D gene TRBD2, 6 bases. This CDR3 is 13 amino acids long. The V gene's germline CDR1 is DFQATT and CDR2 SNEGSKA (reference sequence). V was shortened by 4 bases and J by 0 bases, with 9 bases between the two germline ends. CDR3 loop: CSATKRDQETQYF. The CDR3 DNA follows: TGCAGTGCTACAAAGCGGGACCAAGAGACCCAGTACTTC.

This clonotype was counted between two and nine times. V is TRBV19 and J is TRBJ2-1, with TRBD2 matching 11 bases. Germline V gene sequence: CDR1 LNHDA, CDR2 SQIVND (reference sequence). V dropped 1 base and J dropped 4; count of bases not matched to a gene: 9. There are 18 residues in the CDR3. CDR3 nucleotides: TGTGCCAGTAGTATAGGGGTACTAGGACTAGCGGGTTACAATGAGCAGTTCTTC. This gives the protein CASSIGVLGLAGYNEQFF.

This chain joins TRBV4-3 and TRBJ2-1; no firm D call. Trimming removed 3 bases at V and 8 bases at J, with 14 bases between. Germline V gives CDR1 LGHNA, CDR2 YSLEER. The CDR3 contains 14 residues. CDR3 DNA sequence: TGCGCCAGCAGCCAGAATCCTCGAGCCGATGAGCAGTTCTTC. Its protein product is CASSQNPRADEQFF.

The chain is built from TRBV12-3 or TRBV12-4 and TRBJ2-1; D is perhaps TRBD2 (6 bases). This CDR3 region has 14 residues. Trimming shortened V by 6 bases and J by 11 bases, and 20 bases separated the two germline ends. CDR3 in DNA: TGTGCCAGCAGCCGGACTACCCCAGAAAATAAGCAGTTCTTC. Protein sequence: CASSRTTPENKQFF.

This clonotype was found a few times. CDR3 in DNA: TGTGCCAGCAGTTTTGATCCCGACAGGGCGGGGGGAATAGATACGCAGTATTTT. Its protein is CASSFDPDRAGGIDTQYF. The chain recombines TRBV27 with TRBJ2-3; the D gene is possibly TRBD2 (8 bases). The CDR3 is made up of 18 amino acids. CDR1 is MNHEY and CDR2 is SMNVEV in the germline V gene (reference sequence). V gave up 3 bases and J gave up 5 bases, with 24 bases separating them.

V is TRBV7-2 and J is TRBJ2-3; D is unclear. Germline values: CDR1 SGHTA, CDR2 FQGNSA. The CDR3 extends over 16 amino acids. The V end lost 1 base, the J end lost 3 bases, and 14 bases lay between the germline ends. The CDR3 region has the DNA TGTGCCAGCAGCTTAGTTCGGAGTAGGTGGACAGATACGCAGTATTTT. Translation gives CASSLVRSRWTDTQYF.

This clonotype was observed a few times. The V call is TRBV12-3 or TRBV12-4, the J call TRBJ2-2; 7 bases line up with TRBD2. The CDR3 covers 15 residues. After removal of 3 bases from V and 4 bases from J, the junction contained 5 bases not matched to a gene. CDR3 DNA: TGTGCCAGCAGTTTGGGGCGGGAGAGCACCGGGGAGCTGTTTTTT. Amino acid sequence: CASSLGRESTGELFF.

This clonotype was found a few times. The V call is TRBV7-9, the J call TRBJ2-1; TRBD1 matches at 10 bases. This CDR3 contains 15 residues. V trimming: 4 bases; J trimming: 7 bases; junction bases outside the gene matches: 7. The germline V gene encodes CDR1 SEHNR and CDR2 FQNEAQ (reference sequence). The CDR3 loop reads CASSSGTGVGNEQFF. The DNA for the CDR3 is TGTGCCAGCAGCTCCGGGACAGGGGTCGGGAATGAGCAGTTCTTC.

The genes are TRBV2 and TRBJ2-1; 11 nucleotides line up with TRBD2. V was pared by 9 bases and J by 5 bases, with 3 bases of the junction left unmatched. The CDR3 is 13 amino acids. Germline assignment: CDR1 SNHLY and CDR2 FYNNEI. CDR3 nucleotide sequence: TGTGCCAGGGGGACTAGCGGCAACAATGAGCAGTTCTTC. Translation: CARGTSGNNEQFF.

The table lists this clonotype with a few counts. The chain combines TRBV29-1 with TRBJ2-1; 10 bases map to TRBD1. Per germline, CDR1 SQVTM and CDR2 ANQGSEA. The CDR3 contains 20 residues. CDR3 residues: CRKLRPGQGPSAVPYNEQFF. The CDR3 coding sequence is TGCAGGAAATTACGACCGGGACAGGGGCCCAGCGCCGTTCCCTACAATGAGCAGTTCTTC.

This clonotype was found a few times. This sequence joins TRBV7-2 and TRBJ1-1; D remains ambiguous. The CDR3 sequence is 14 residues long. Trimming left V 1 base short and J 9 bases short, with 15 bases between. Germline CDR1 and CDR2: SGHTA and FQGNSA. The CDR3 region has the DNA TGTGCCAGCAGCTTAGTGGGGAGCTTTGACAAAGCTTTCTTT. The encoded protein is CASSLVGSFDKAFF.

The chain employs TRBV5-1 and TRBJ1-1; the match to TRBD1 covers 8 bases. J lost 8 bases, V lost 5 bases, and 11 bases had no gene match. From germline, CDR1 is SGHRS and CDR2 YFSETQ. The CDR3 contains 14 residues. The CDR3 loop is CASSDPDRVGEAFF. CDR3 in DNA: TGCGCCAGCAGTGATCCGGACAGGGTCGGCGAAGCTTTCTTT.

The chain employs TRBV7-2 and TRBJ2-7, with TRBD2 identical over 7 bases. The CDR3 spans 13 residues. J gave up 7 bases and V 5 bases, and 8 bases lay outside the gene matches. The germline V gene encodes CDR1 SGHTA and CDR2 FQGNSA. CDR3 loop: CASSRREVGEQYF. CDR3 nucleotide sequence: TGTGCCAGCAGCAGACGGGAGGTCGGGGAGCAGTACTTC.

The rearrangement links TRBV5-1 to TRBJ2-3; TRBD2 matches 7 bases. The CDR3 consists of 18 residues. J gave up 0 bases and V 0 bases, and 10 bases lay outside the gene matches. Germline CDR1 SGHRS, CDR2 YFSETQ. CDR3 loop: CASSLGVLASHSTDTQYF. CDR3 coding DNA: TGCGCCAGCAGCTTGGGTGTACTAGCGTCACATAGCACAGATACGCAGTATTTT.

Only a few counts were recorded for this clonotype. The chain recombines TRBV29-1 with TRBJ2-3; tentatively, D is TRBD2 (5 bases). Trimming cost V 4 bases and J 6 bases, with 17 bases left between them. Germline lookup yields CDR1 SQVTM and CDR2 ANQGSEA. CDR3 length: 14 residues. CDR3 DNA sequence: TGCAGCGTTGTAGTGTCTAGCAGACGGGATACGCAGTATTTT. It yields the protein CSVVVSSRRDTQYF.

The V call is TRBV12-3 or TRBV12-4, the J call TRBJ2-1; 7 bases are a match to TRBD2. The CDR3 totals 13 residues. J gave up 3 bases and V 7 bases, and 3 bases lay outside the gene matches. The CDR3 nucleotides read TGTGCCAGCACAAAGCGGGACTACAATGAGCAGTTCTTC. Translated: CASTKRDYNEQFF.

The chain employs TRBV5-1 and TRBJ2-7; 9 bases fit TRBD1. In germline, CDR1 is SGHRS, CDR2 YFSETQ. CDR3 length equals 14 residues. The V and J ends lost 3 bases and 3 bases, in that order; junction bases with no gene match: 4. CDR3 amino acids: CASSYGTGHYEQYF. The CDR3 DNA follows: TGCGCCAGCAGCTACGGGACAGGGCACTACGAGCAGTACTTC.

This clonotype has a handful of counts. The V call is TRBV10-2, the J call TRBJ2-7; D uncertain. The CDR3 has 13 amino acids. Trimming removed 8 bases from V and 2 bases from J, with 13 bases in between. CDR1 is WSHSY, CDR2 SAAADI, per germline. The CDR3 protein is CASVLGLAYEQYF. The CDR3 bases are TGCGCCAGCGTTTTGGGTCTGGCCTACGAGCAGTACTTC.

This clonotype appeared a single time. The rearrangement uses TRBV20-1 and TRBJ2-1; TRBD1 matches at 8 bases. The trim removed 3 bases at V and 2 bases at J, leaving 24 bases unmatched. There are 21 residues in the CDR3. Germline assignment: CDR1 DFQATT and CDR2 SNEGSKA (reference sequence). In nucleotides, the CDR3 is TGCAGTGCTAGGACTCCTTGGGCCGGACAGGGAAGAGCGAATGCCTACAATGAGCAGTTCTTC. The encoded protein is CSARTPWAGQGRANAYNEQFF.

The chain has TRBV4-1 and TRBJ2-7, with TRBD1 matching 7 bases. V shed 2 bases, J shed 3 bases, and the junction held 4 bases outside the gene matches. Germline V gene data show CDR1 as MGHRA and CDR2 as YSYEKL. The CDR3 is 14 residues long. The DNA for the CDR3 is TGCGCCAGCAGCCAAAGGGACAGTCTCTACGAGCAGTACTTC. As protein: CASSQRDSLYEQYF.

This clonotype was observed a handful of times. The chain recombines TRBV6-5 with TRBJ2-1, with D uncertain. Germline assignment: CDR1 MNHEY and CDR2 SVGAGI. V lost 5 bases and J 9 bases, leaving 29 bases between the germline ends. The CDR3 is 18 amino acids. The CDR3 nucleotides are TGTGCCAGCAGTCTCCTCGTGGGTAGGAGAGGTCTGGCCGGTGAGCAGTTCTTC. This codes for CASSLLVGRRGLAGEQFF.